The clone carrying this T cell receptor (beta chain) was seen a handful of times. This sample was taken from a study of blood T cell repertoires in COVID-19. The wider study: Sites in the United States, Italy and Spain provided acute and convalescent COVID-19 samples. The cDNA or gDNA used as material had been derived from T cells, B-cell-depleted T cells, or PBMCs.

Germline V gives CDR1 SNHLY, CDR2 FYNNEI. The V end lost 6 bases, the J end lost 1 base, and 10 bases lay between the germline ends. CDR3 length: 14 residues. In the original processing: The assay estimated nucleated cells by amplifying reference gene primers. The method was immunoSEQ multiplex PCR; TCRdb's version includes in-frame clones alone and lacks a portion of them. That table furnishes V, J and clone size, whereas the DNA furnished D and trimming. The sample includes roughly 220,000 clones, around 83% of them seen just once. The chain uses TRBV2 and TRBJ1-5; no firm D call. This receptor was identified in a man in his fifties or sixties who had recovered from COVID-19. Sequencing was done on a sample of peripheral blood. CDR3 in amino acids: CASRVSESNQPQHF. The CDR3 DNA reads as TGTGCCAGCAGAGTGAGTGAGAGCAATCAGCCCCAGCATTTT.